Below are 24 T cell receptor beta chains sequenced from a single sample in a study of blood T cell repertoires in COVID-19. The repertoire was sequenced with immunoSEQ multiplex PCR; TCRdb's copy has only in-frame clones and lacks some. The data show approximately 300,000 clones, roughly 91% seen once. Material: peripheral blood. The receptors here all came from a man younger than 45 with acute or convalescent COVID-19.

This rearrangement joins TRBV24-1 to TRBJ2-4; 8 positions agree with TRBD1. CDR1 is KGHDR, CDR2 SFDVKD, per germline. V dropped 4 bases and J dropped 4; count of bases not matched to a gene: 5. This CDR3 has 15 residues. CDR3 in amino acids: CATSEGQGGKNIQYF. CDR3 coding DNA: TGTGCCACCAGTGAAGGACAGGGCGGGAAAAACATTCAGTACTTC.

The gene calls are TRBV3-1 (or the pseudogene TRBV3-2) and TRBJ2-6; 9 bases line up with TRBD2. Germline CDR1 LGHDT, CDR2 YNNKEL (reference sequence). This CDR3 contains 20 residues. With 1 base clipped from V and 3 bases from J, the junction kept 13 bases outside the gene matches. The DNA for the CDR3 is TGTGCCAGCAGCCAAGTTTGGCGGGAGGGCCGTTTAGGTGGGGCCAACGTCCTGACTTTC. Its protein is CASSQVWREGRLGGANVLTF.

This clone has a handful of counts. The chain employs TRBV4-1 and TRBJ2-1, with TRBD1 matching over 7 bases. Germline CDR1 MGHRA, CDR2 YSYEKL. The CDR3 length is 16 residues. V was pared by 0 bases and J by 0 bases, with 2 bases of the junction left unmatched. The CDR3 coding sequence is TGCGCCAGCAGCCAAGATGGGGACAGCTCCTACAATGAGCAGTTCTTC. Protein: CASSQDGDSSYNEQFF.

The chain joins TRBV24-1 to TRBJ2-5; maybe TRBD1 (6 bases). The ends were cut back, 3 bases at V and 5 bases at J, with 18 bases in the middle. The CDR3 is 16 residues long. In germline, CDR1 is KGHDR, CDR2 SFDVKD. This CDR3 reads CATSDAVGDTQETQYF. CDR3 DNA sequence: TGTGCCACCAGTGATGCCGTTGGGGACACCCAGGAGACCCAGTACTTC.

The CDR3: CASSFKQAYPNEETQYF. The CDR3 DNA reads TGTGCCAGCAGCTTTAAACAGGCCTACCCAAATGAAGAGACCCAGTACTTC. This rearrangement joins TRBV14 to TRBJ2-5; maybe TRBD1 (5 bases). From germline, CDR1 is SGHDN and CDR2 FVKESK. This CDR3 has 17 amino acids. V lost 5 bases, J lost 3 bases, and 22 bases lay in between.

This clone has just a few counts. This rearrangement joins TRBV11-2 to TRBJ1-4; D gene uncertain. The germline V and J ends were trimmed by 5 bases and 8 bases, with 12 bases remaining between them. The CDR3 consists of 13 residues. Germline CDR1 reads SGHAT; CDR2 reads FQNNGV. The CDR3 reads CASSNMGGEKLFF. DNA for the CDR3: TGTGCCAGCAGCAATATGGGCGGGGAAAAACTGTTTTTT.

The chain joins TRBV5-8 to TRBJ2-2; 9 bases match TRBD2. J gave up 6 bases and V 6 bases, and 15 bases lay outside the gene matches. Per germline, CDR1 SGHTS and CDR2 YDEGEE. The CDR3 totals 17 residues. CDR3 DNA: TGTGCCAGCACCGTGCTTATGGCGGGAGGGCACCCCGGGGAGCTGTTTTTT. This sequence encodes CASTVLMAGGHPGELFF. The full variable domain, in which reference TRBV5-8 and TRBJ2-2 provide the parts outside the CDR3, is EAGVTQSPTHLIKTRGQQATLRCSPISGHTSVYWYQQALGLGLQFLLWYDEGEERNRGNFPPRFSGRQFPNYSSELNVNALELEDSALYLCASTVLMAGGHPGELFFGEGSRLTVL.

The V gene is TRBV27, the J gene TRBJ2-3, with 12 positions matching TRBD2. Germline CDR1 and CDR2: MNHEY and SMNVEV (reference sequence). The CDR3 has 15 amino acids. V was pared by 6 bases and J by 4 bases, with 5 bases of the junction left unmatched. The DNA for the CDR3 is TGTGCCAGCAGGCCTAGCGGGAGGGCCCCAGATACGCAGTATTTT. The encoded protein is CASRPSGRAPDTQYF.

This clone was detected only a few times. This chain links TRBV18 with TRBJ2-2; D is unclear. Germline CDR1 is KGHSH and CDR2 is LQKENI. V was pared by 6 bases and J by 8 bases, with 19 bases between. This CDR3 contains 15 residues. The CDR3: CASSIGRGSVGELFF. The CDR3 bases are TGTGCCAGCTCGATCGGCAGAGGTTCGGTGGGGGAGCTGTTTTTT.

V gene TRBV19 combines with J gene TRBJ2-3, with a weak D call TRBD1 (5 bases). The CDR3 totals 13 residues. Per the germline V gene, CDR1 is LNHDA and CDR2 is SQIVND (reference sequence). V was clipped by 7 bases and J by 6 bases, with 14 bases between them. The CDR3 bases are TGTGCCAGTAAAGGGGCCCAACGGGATACGCAGTATTTT. Its translation is CASKGAQRDTQYF.

The rearrangement uses TRBV6-5 and TRBJ2-7; tentatively, D is TRBD2 (5 bases). V was clipped by 2 bases and J by 7 bases, with 21 bases between them. The CDR3 is made up of 16 amino acids. Germline V lookup: CDR1 MNHEY, CDR2 SVGAGI. Here the CDR3 reads CASSYGRGTYPGEQYF. The CDR3 nucleotides are TGTGCCAGCAGTTACGGTCGGGGTACCTATCCGGGAGAGCAGTACTTC.

This clone was detected only once. V and J are TRBV4-1 and TRBJ1-1, with TRBD1 identical over 9 bases. This CDR3 is 21 amino acids long. Germline-derived CDR1 and CDR2 are MGHRA and YSYEKL. Losses at the gene ends were 1 base for V and 3 bases for J; bases not matched to a gene: 21. DNA for the CDR3: TGCGCCAGCAGCCAAGTCTGGGACAGGGAAGTGTGGCTGAGTGAGGACACTGAAGCTTTCTTT. Protein sequence: CASSQVWDREVWLSEDTEAFF.

The rearrangement uses TRBV14 and TRBJ2-7; D not resolved. Germline values: CDR1 SGHDN, CDR2 FVKESK. The V end was cut by 0 bases, the J end by 3 bases, with 12 bases between. This CDR3 has 15 residues. CDR3 DNA sequence: TGTGCCAGCAGCCAAGAGAGGAATATAGGCTACGAGCAGTACTTC. Its translation: CASSQERNIGYEQYF.

The V and J genes are TRBV19 and TRBJ1-5; D perhaps matches TRBD1 (6 bases). The germline V gene encodes CDR1 LNHDA and CDR2 SQIVND (reference sequence). The CDR3 contains 14 residues. Trimming took 3 bases from V and 5 from J, leaving 11 bases between them. The CDR3 coding sequence is TGTGCCAGTAGTATCGCAGGGGTGGATCAGCCCCAGCATTTT. Its protein product is CASSIAGVDQPQHF.

The chain uses TRBV6-5 and TRBJ1-2; D is possibly TRBD1 (6 bases). This CDR3 comprises 13 residues. Germline V CDR1 and CDR2: MNHEY, SVGAGI. V was clipped by 6 bases and J by 6 bases, with 14 bases between them. The CDR3 loop reads CASRLTGGNGYTF. In DNA form, the CDR3 reads TGTGCCAGCAGGCTGACAGGTGGTAATGGCTACACCTTC.

The chain links TRBV3-1 (or the pseudogene TRBV3-2) to TRBJ1-6; D perhaps matches TRBD1 (5 bases). This CDR3 contains 13 residues. The V and J ends lost 1 base and 11 bases respectively, with 9 bases between them. The germline V gene encodes CDR1 LGHDT and CDR2 YNNKEL (reference sequence). The CDR3 spells CASSQGQKTPLHF. CDR3 sequence (DNA): TGTGCCAGCAGCCAAGGACAGAAAACACCCCTCCACTTT.

This clone was observed a few times. V is TRBV5-1 and J is TRBJ1-6; D gene uncertain. CDR1 is SGHRS, CDR2 YFSETQ, per germline. Trimming took 7 bases from V and 0 from J, leaving 14 bases between them. CDR3 size: 16 residues. For the CDR3, the DNA is TGCGCCAGCTCCGGGAACGAAGGCTCCTATAATTCACCCCTCCACTTT. It codes for CASSGNEGSYNSPLHF.

This clone has only a few counts. V is TRBV7-9 and J is TRBJ1-2; D perhaps matches TRBD1 (5 bases). V was trimmed by 5 bases and J by 4 bases, leaving 14 bases between them. The CDR3 sequence is 14 residues long. Germline assignment: CDR1 SEHNR and CDR2 FQNEAQ (reference sequence). The CDR3 nucleotides read TGTGCCAGCAGCAAAGCCGACAGATCCTATGGCTACACCTTC. Protein product: CASSKADRSYGYTF.

This chain joins TRBV12-5 and TRBJ1-2, with 7 bases matching TRBD1. The germline gives CDR1 LGHNT, CDR2 FRNRAP. Germline trimming cut 0 bases from V and 4 bases from J; bases unmatched to any gene: 8. The CDR3 consists of 16 residues. CDR3 bases: TGTGCTAGTGGTTTGGTACAAGGGGGCGCAGGCTATGGCTACACCTTC. It codes for CASGLVQGGAGYGYTF. The whole variable domain, remainder taken from reference TRBV12-5 and TRBJ1-2, is DARVTQTPRHKVTEMGQEVTMRCQPILGHNTVFWYRQTMMQGLELLAYFRNRAPLDDSGMPKDRFSAEMPDATLATLKIQPSEPRDSAVYFCASGLVQGGAGYGYTFGSGTRLTVV.

The V and J genes are TRBV14 and TRBJ2-2; 7 nucleotides align to TRBD1. This CDR3 comprises 16 residues. V was clipped by 3 bases and J by 3 bases; unmatched bases: 7. Germline V gene data show CDR1 as SGHDN and CDR2 as FVKESK. In DNA, the CDR3 is TGTGCCAGCAGCCATCCCGGGACAGACTACACCGGGGAGCTGTTTTTT. This translates into CASSHPGTDYTGELFF.

Written as DNA, the CDR3 is TGTGCCAGCAGCCCGGGACAGAACTATGGCTACACCTTC. Protein product: CASSPGQNYGYTF. The chain employs TRBV7-3 and TRBJ1-2; 7 nucleotides line up with TRBD1. CDR1 SGHTA and CDR2 FQGTGA come from the germline V gene. This CDR3 is 13 amino acids long. With 5 bases clipped from V and 2 bases from J, the junction kept 2 bases outside the gene matches.

The chain links TRBV20-1 to TRBJ2-3, with D possibly being TRBD2 (7 bases). Trimming removed 3 bases from V and 6 bases from J, with 16 bases in between. The CDR3 loop spans 14 amino acids. Germline loops: CDR1 DFQATT, CDR2 SNEGSKA (reference sequence). Here the CDR3 reads CSASRGWGGDTQYF. As DNA, the CDR3 is TGCAGTGCTAGTAGAGGTTGGGGGGGCGATACGCAGTATTTT.

V is TRBV5-4 and J is TRBJ2-1; maybe TRBD2 (6 bases). Trimming shortened V by 4 bases and J by 5 bases, and 19 bases separated the two germline ends. CDR3 length: 16 residues. Germline V gene data show CDR1 as SGHNT and CDR2 as YYREEE (reference sequence). CDR3 sequence reads: CASSPGVAGFDNEQFF. The CDR3 DNA reads as TGTGCCAGCAGCCCGGGGGTCGCAGGGTTTGACAATGAGCAGTTCTTC.

The chain recombines TRBV4-1 with TRBJ2-2; D might be TRBD1 (5 bases). The V end was cut by 2 bases, the J end by 6 bases, with 7 bases between. The CDR3 sequence is 13 residues long. In germline, CDR1 is MGHRA, CDR2 YSYEKL. CDR3 bases: TGCGCCAGCAGCCAAATAGGGGCCGGGGAGCTGTTTTTT. Its translation: CASSQIGAGELFF.